The present TCR beta chain was sequenced within a study of blood T cell repertoires in COVID-19. Study at large: The origin of the acute and convalescent COVID-19 samples was the United States, Italy and Spain. The cDNA or gDNA used as material had been derived from T cells, B-cell-depleted T cells, or PBMCs.

The CDR3 loop spans 15 amino acids. The germline V and J ends were trimmed by 7 bases and 2 bases, with 17 bases remaining between them. Germline V CDR1 and CDR2: LNHDA, SQIVND (reference sequence). In the source study's methods: From reference gene primer amplification, estimates of nucleated cell counts were derived. Libraries were prepared by immunoSEQ multiplex PCR; TCRdb keeps only in-frame clonotypes and omits some of them. The V and J calls and clone size come from that table; D and trimming were worked out from the DNA. The sample shows 200,000 to 250,000 clones, more than 85% of them seen only once. Two negative PCRs, clearance, or symptom resolution had been documented for recovered Cohort 3 donors.

The receptor was isolated from a woman aged 45-59 years who had recovered from COVID-19. The genes are TRBV19 and TRBJ1-2; D is uncertain. The specimen sequenced was PBMCs or T cells enriched from blood (not recorded which). CDR3: CASIGGHFLNYGYTF. The CDR3 DNA follows: TGTGCCAGTATTGGAGGGCATTTTTTAAACTATGGCTACACCTTC. Combining the CDR3 with reference TRBV19 and TRBJ1-2 gives the whole variable domain DGGITQSPKYLFRKEGQNVTLSCEQNLNHDAMYWYRQDPGQGLRLIYYSQIVNDFQKGDIAEGYSVSREKKESFPLTVTSAQKNPTAFYLCASIGGHFLNYGYTFGSGTRLTVV.